These 2 T cell receptor beta chains were all obtained from the same sample, sequenced in a study of blood T cell repertoires in COVID-19. Here immunoSEQ multiplex PCR was the method, and the copy in TCRdb shows in-frame clones only, minus some. The sample lists about 88,000 clones, around nine tenths occurring once. Sequencing was carried out using peripheral blood. The source is an older woman with COVID-19, enrolled during active disease.

This clone was recorded only once. The chain couples TRBV6-2 or TRBV6-3 to TRBJ2-7; 8 nucleotides agree with TRBD1. Looked up from germline, CDR1 is MNHEY and CDR2 is SVGEGT. CDR3 length equals 14 residues. V shed 5 bases, J shed 0 bases, and the junction held 3 bases outside the gene matches. The CDR3 protein is CASSKGQGSYEQYF. In DNA form, the CDR3 reads TGTGCCAGCAGTAAAGGACAGGGCTCCTACGAGCAGTACTTC.

The gene calls are TRBV9 and TRBJ2-3; 12 positions match TRBD2. Germline V lookup: CDR1 SGDLS, CDR2 YYNGEE. The ends lost 3 bases at V and 5 bases at J; junction bases unmatched: 10. CDR3 size: 17 residues. DNA of the CDR3: TGTGCCAGCAGCGCCGGGGGACTAGCGGGCAGAGGAGATACGCAGTATTTT. Protein product: CASSAGGLAGRGDTQYF. Using reference TRBV9 and TRBJ2-3 for the parts outside the CDR3, the full variable domain is DSGVTQTPKHLITATGQRVTLRCSPRSGDLSVYWYQQSLDQGLQFLIQYYNGEERAKGNILERFSAQQFPDLHSELNLSSLELGDSALYFCASSAGGLAGRGDTQYFGPGTRLTVL.